This is a list of T cell receptor beta chains from one sample in a study of blood T cell repertoires in COVID-19. The table came from immunoSEQ multiplex PCR; TCRdb's copy has only in-frame clones and leaves some out. This table has around 300,000 clones, roughly 89% appearing once. Source material: peripheral blood. The receptors originated from a middle-aged woman who had recovered from COVID-19. CDR3s include the opening cysteine and the closing phenylalanine or tryptophan. Each record gives: D gene, CDR3 length, clone size, J gene, V gene, CDR3 DNA, CDR3 protein. The D gene is left open where the match is weak. Some rows have no size entry. The others give once, few or many, or a class for an expanded clone.

-,14,-,TRBJ1-2,TRBV3-1/TRBV3-2,TGTGCCAGCAGCCCCGGAGACGGAAACTATGGCTACACCTTC,CASSPGDGNYGYTF
TRBD1,18,-,TRBJ1-5,TRBV27,TGTGCCAGCAGGGAGATAGACCAACAGGGGTATGGCAATCAGCCCCAGCATTTT,CASREIDQQGYGNQPQHF
TRBD2,14,-,TRBJ2-7,TRBV3-1/TRBV3-2,TGTGCCAGCAGCCCCTTAGCGGGAGTAGACGAGCAGTACTTC,CASSPLAGVDEQYF
-,15,-,TRBJ1-4,TRBV18,TGTGCCAGCTCACCGTCATCACAGGCCTTTGGAAAACTGTTTTTT,CASSPSSQAFGKLFF
TRBD1,13,-,TRBJ2-1,TRBV5-1,TGCGCCAGCAGTGGACAGGGTTACAATGAGCAGTTCTTC,CASSGQGYNEQFF
TRBD1,15,-,TRBJ2-1,TRBV5-1,TGCGCCAGCAGCTTGGAACGGACAGGGCGGAATGAGCAGTTCTTC,CASSLERTGRNEQFF
TRBD1,13,-,TRBJ1-1,TRBV11-1,TGTGCCAGCGGGGGACAGTCGAACACTGAAGCTTTCTTT,CASGGQSNTEAFF
TRBD2,14,once,TRBJ2-7,TRBV18,TGTGCCAGCTCACCACTAGCGGGAGGAGATGAGCAGTACTTC,CASSPLAGGDEQYF
-,15,-,TRBJ2-6,TRBV9,TGTGCCAGCAGCCAGAGGGGGTCTGGGGCCAACGTCCTGACTTTC,CASSQRGSGANVLTF
-,14,few,TRBJ1-2,TRBV5-8,TGTGCCAGCACCGGCCTACAGGGCCACTATGGCTACACCTTC,CASTGLQGHYGYTF
TRBD1,18,-,TRBJ2-2,TRBV27,TGTGCCAGCAGTCAACAGTACGCGGGACAGGGGTCCACCGGGGAGCTGTTTTTT,CASSQQYAGQGSTGELFF
TRBD2,17,-,TRBJ2-1,TRBV9,TGTGCCAGCAGCGGACTCGCGGGACTAGCGGGAGATAATGAGCAGTTCTTC,CASSGLAGLAGDNEQFF
TRBD2,19,-,TRBJ2-6,TRBV5-4,TGTGCCAGCAGCCAACCGGGACTAGCGGGAGTCGGTGGGGCCAACGTCCTGACTTTC,CASSQPGLAGVGGANVLTF
TRBD1,14,-,TRBJ1-3,TRBV6-5,TGTGCCAGCAGGACAGGGGTTGGAGGAAACACCATATATTTT,CASRTGVGGNTIYF
TRBD1,16,-,TRBJ2-2,TRBV6-1,TGTGCCAGCAGTGATCAGGGGGCGACGAACACCGGGGAGCTGTTTTTT,CASSDQGATNTGELFF
TRBD2,19,-,TRBJ2-3,TRBV6-6,TGTGCCAGCAGTCGGACAGGATCTATAGCGGGAGGTAGCACAGATACGCAGTATTTT,CASSRTGSIAGGSTDTQYF
-,12,-,TRBJ2-7,TRBV10-3,TGTGCCATCAGTGAAATCGGCTACGAGCAGTACTTC,CAISEIGYEQYF
-,11,-,TRBJ2-1,TRBV29-1,TGCAGCGTTGGGAGCACCCCCGAGCAGTTCTTC,CSVGSTPEQFF
TRBD2,17,-,TRBJ2-7,TRBV5-6,TGTGCCAGCAGGCCCCCACACACTAGCGGGAGTCGCTACGAGCAGTACTTC,CASRPPHTSGSRYEQYF
-,13,-,TRBJ2-5,TRBV2,TGTGCCAGCAGTACGACAGTCCAAGAGACCCAGTACTTC,CASSTTVQETQYF